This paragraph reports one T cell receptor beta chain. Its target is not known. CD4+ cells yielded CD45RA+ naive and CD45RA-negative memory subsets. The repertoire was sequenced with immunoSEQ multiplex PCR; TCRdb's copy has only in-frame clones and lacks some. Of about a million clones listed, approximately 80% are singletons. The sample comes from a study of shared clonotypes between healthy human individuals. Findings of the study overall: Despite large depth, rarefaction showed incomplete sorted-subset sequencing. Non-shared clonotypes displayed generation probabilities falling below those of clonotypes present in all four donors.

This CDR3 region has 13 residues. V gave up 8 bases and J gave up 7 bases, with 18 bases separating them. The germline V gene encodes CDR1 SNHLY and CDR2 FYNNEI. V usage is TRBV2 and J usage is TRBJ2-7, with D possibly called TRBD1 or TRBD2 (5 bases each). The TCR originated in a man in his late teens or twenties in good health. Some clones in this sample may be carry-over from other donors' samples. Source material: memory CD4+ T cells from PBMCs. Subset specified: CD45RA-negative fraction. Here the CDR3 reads CASLPFVEGEQYF. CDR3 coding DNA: TGTGCCAGCCTGCCGTTCGTTGAGGGGGAGCAGTACTTC. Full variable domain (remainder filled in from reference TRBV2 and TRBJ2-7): EPEVTQTPSHQVTQMGQEVILRCVPISNHLYFYWYRQILGQKVEFLVSFYNNEISEKSEIFDDQFSVERPDGSNFTLKIRSTKLEDSAMYFCASLPFVEGEQYFGPGTRLTVT.